The 24 T cell receptor beta chains presented below share a single source sample, sequenced in a study of PD-1 blockade in classical Hodgkin lymphoma. Sequenced by immunoSEQ multiplex PCR; TCRdb stores in-frame clones only, minus some. The sample holds 60,000 to 65,000 clones; around 88% are singletons and the top ten take around 13%. Each and every patient relapsed after autologous stem cell transplantation, and patients got differing brentuximab vedotin exposure. The sequenced sample was peripheral blood mononuclear cells (PBMCs), obtained at baseline. These receptor sequences come from a human donor with classical Hodgkin lymphoma.

The gene calls are TRBV6-6 and TRBJ2-1; 9 bases agree with TRBD2. J was trimmed by 4 bases and V by 4 bases; bases with no gene match: 2. CDR1 and CDR2 (germline): MNHNY, SVGAGI (reference sequence). The CDR3 contains 14 residues. CDR3 region: CASSSSGGYNEQFF. CDR3 bases: TGTGCCAGCAGTTCGAGCGGGGGGTACAATGAGCAGTTCTTC.

The chain employs TRBV5-1 and TRBJ1-3, with TRBD1 identical over 8 bases. Germline V gene sequence: CDR1 SGHRS, CDR2 YFSETQ. The CDR3 is 14 residues long. The junction had 5 bases not matched to a gene; V was cut back by 5 bases and J by 4 bases. The CDR3 here is CASSPDRAGNTIYF. CDR3 DNA: TGCGCCAGCAGTCCGGACAGGGCCGGAAACACCATATATTTT.

The chain joins TRBV27 to TRBJ1-4; D gene uncertain. Deletions cut 4 bases from V and 0 bases from J, with 9 bases between. The V gene's germline CDR1 is MNHEY and CDR2 SMNVEV (reference sequence). The CDR3 has 15 amino acids. Here the CDR3 reads CASSSPSATNEKLFF. Written as DNA, the CDR3 is TGTGCCAGCAGTTCCCCGTCTGCAACTAATGAAAAACTGTTTTTT.

The rearrangement joins TRBV27 to TRBJ1-5; 7 bases are a match to TRBD1. Germline V CDR1 and CDR2: MNHEY, SMNVEV (reference sequence). Trimming at V came to 6 bases and at J to 2 bases, leaving 13 bases not matched to a gene. This CDR3 is built from 17 residues. Here the CDR3 reads CASSPQQGRLGNQPQHF. The CDR3 nucleotides read TGTGCCAGCAGCCCCCAACAGGGGAGGTTGGGCAATCAGCCCCAGCATTTT.

Regarding this clone: Compared with germline, one end of the junction differs, possibly owing to a read error. The chain couples TRBV5-5 to TRBJ1-4; a weak D match, TRBD1 (5 bases). This CDR3 has 14 amino acids. Germline CDR1 and CDR2: SGHKS and YYEKEE (reference sequence). The CDR3 region is CARSLVREGEKLFF. The CDR3, as DNA: TGTGCCAGAAGCTTGGTCAGGGAAGGTGAAAAACTGTTTTTT.

The chain carries TRBV27 and TRBJ2-1; D is undetermined. The CDR3 loop spans 13 amino acids. Germline V CDR1 and CDR2: MNHEY, SMNVEV (reference sequence). V was shortened by 6 bases and J by 3 bases, with 9 bases between the two germline ends. CDR3 in amino acids: CASSSLNYNEQFF. The CDR3 DNA sequence: TGTGCCAGCAGCTCACTCAACTACAATGAGCAGTTCTTC.

The V call is TRBV23-1, the J call TRBJ2-5, with 7 bases aligning to TRBD1. Being an ORF, TRBV23-1 has a function that is uncertain. V gave up 10 bases and J gave up 8 bases; unmatched junction bases: 22. The CDR3 loop spans 16 amino acids. For the CDR3, the DNA is TGCGCCATCCCCGCCTGCCTCCCGGGACAGACAAGTACCCAGTACTTC. Protein sequence: CAIPACLPGQTSTQYF.

The rearrangement links TRBV4-2 to TRBJ1-1; D gene ambiguous. Looked up from germline, CDR1 is LGHNA and CDR2 is YNFKEQ. V was pared by 5 bases and J by 2 bases, with 12 bases between. This CDR3 has 14 amino acids. CDR3 bases: TGTGCCAGCAGCTTAAGACGGGATAACACTGAAGCTTTCTTT. As protein: CASSLRRDNTEAFF.

The gene calls are TRBV18 and TRBJ1-1, with D perhaps TRBD1 (5 bases). V lost 0 bases to trimming and J lost 1 base, with 12 bases between them. CDR1 and CDR2 from the germline V gene are KGHSH and LQKENI. The CDR3 runs to 16 residues. CDR3 sequence: CASSPPKGDRNTEAFF. CDR3 sequence (DNA): TGTGCCAGCTCACCACCAAAGGGCGACAGGAACACTGAAGCTTTCTTT.

The chain joins TRBV7-6 to TRBJ1-5; no definite D call. Per the germline V gene, CDR1 is SGHVS and CDR2 is FNYEAQ. The V and J ends lost 1 base and 6 bases respectively, with 10 bases between them. The CDR3 has 14 amino acids. For the CDR3, the DNA is TGTGCCAGCAGCTTAGGTGGCGGTTCTCAGCCCCAGCATTTT. Translating it yields CASSLGGGSQPQHF. The full variable domain, with the rest looked up from reference TRBV7-6 and TRBJ1-5, is GAGVSQSPRYKVTKRGQDVALRCDPISGHVSLYWYRQALGQGPEFLTYFNYEAQQDKSGLPNDRFSAERPEGSISTLTIQRTEQRDSAMYRCASSLGGGSQPQHFGDGTRLSIL.

The chain combines TRBV29-1 with TRBJ1-2; TRBD1 matches at 9 bases. This CDR3 is built from 14 residues. Looked up from germline, CDR1 is SQVTM and CDR2 is ANQGSEA. V shed 7 bases, J shed 6 bases, and the junction held 12 bases outside the gene matches. CDR3 DNA: TGCAGCGCTTGGGGACAGGGAAATTCCGATGGCTACACCTTC. Translating gives CSAWGQGNSDGYTF.

The J gene is TRBJ1-2, the V gene TRBV5-5, with D unclear. This CDR3 comprises 14 residues. The germline gives CDR1 SGHKS, CDR2 YYEKEE (reference sequence). The V gene lost 0 bases and the J gene lost 0 bases, with 6 bases spanning the gap. For the CDR3, the DNA is TGTGCCAGCAGCTTGGCGGATGCTAACTATGGCTACACCTTC. Translating it yields CASSLADANYGYTF.

This sequence joins TRBV13 and TRBJ1-1; unclear D gene. The CDR3 has 14 amino acids. V lost 5 bases and J lost 3, with 13 bases in between. Germline V gives CDR1 PRHDT, CDR2 FYEKMQ (reference sequence). CDR3 residues: CASSPPSRDTEAFF. DNA of the CDR3: TGTGCCAGCAGCCCGCCCAGTCGAGACACTGAAGCTTTCTTT.

The chain uses TRBV9 and TRBJ1-3, with D hard to call. CDR1 SGDLS and CDR2 YYNGEE come from the germline V gene. The ends were cut back, 0 bases at V and 8 bases at J, with 9 bases in the middle. The CDR3 spans 13 residues. As DNA, the CDR3 is TGTGCCAGCAGCGTAGGCAGTCTGGACACCATATATTTT. Its translation is CASSVGSLDTIYF.

This clone was seen more than once but under ten times. The rearrangement joins TRBV6-6 to TRBJ2-1; D is uncertain. This CDR3 comprises 12 residues. The germline CDR1 and CDR2 sequences are MNHNY and SVGAGI (reference sequence). The V end was cut by 5 bases, the J end by 10 bases, with 12 bases between. The CDR3: CASSPSGPEQFF. Written as DNA, the CDR3 is TGTGCCAGCAGTCCTTCCGGGCCCGAGCAGTTCTTC.

The V gene is TRBV27, the J gene TRBJ2-7; 7 bases fit TRBD2. V dropped 5 bases and J dropped 5; count of bases not matched to a gene: 6. CDR1 is MNHEY, CDR2 SMNVEV, per germline (reference sequence). This CDR3 comprises 13 residues. CDR3 region: CASSMGLIDEQYF. The DNA for the CDR3 is TGTGCCAGCAGTATGGGACTAATCGACGAGCAGTACTTC.

With regard to this clone: Within the sample, other DNA sequences also encode this same CDR3. J is TRBJ1-6 and V is TRBV7-2; D gene ambiguous. V was pared by 2 bases and J by 7 bases, with 9 bases between. The CDR3 covers 14 residues. The germline V gene encodes CDR1 SGHTA and CDR2 FQGNSA. The CDR3 is CASSLSGGNSPLHF. CDR3 DNA: TGTGCCAGCAGCTTAAGCGGAGGCAATTCACCCCTCCACTTT. Looking up the rest from reference TRBV7-2 and TRBJ1-6 gives the full variable domain: GAGVSQSPSNKVTEKGKDVELRCDPISGHTALYWYRQSLGQGLEFLIYFQGNSAPDKSGLPSDRFSAERTGGSVSTLTIQRTQQEDSAVYLCASSLSGGNSPLHFGNGTRLTVT.

This chain connects TRBV19 to TRBJ2-3; 7 nucleotides line up with TRBD1. CDR3 size: 15 residues. Germline CDR1 reads LNHDA; CDR2 reads SQIVND (reference sequence). V shed 2 bases, J shed 4 bases, and the junction held 6 bases outside the gene matches. CDR3 protein: CASSIIGGRSDTQYF. CDR3 sequence (DNA): TGTGCCAGTAGTATAATAGGGGGCCGCTCAGATACGCAGTATTTT.

This clone was recorded a few times. J is TRBJ1-2 and V is TRBV6-5; D gene unclear. Germline assignment: CDR1 MNHEY and CDR2 SVGAGI. The CDR3 extends over 14 amino acids. The germline V and J ends were trimmed by 9 bases and 2 bases, with 16 bases remaining between them. The CDR3 region is CASKPIGRNYGYTF. The CDR3 DNA is TGTGCCAGTAAACCGATTGGGAGGAACTATGGCTACACCTTC.

J is TRBJ1-2 and V is TRBV19; no clear D gene. The CDR3 covers 22 residues. Germline V lookup: CDR1 LNHDA, CDR2 SQIVND (reference sequence). The V end was cut by 7 bases, the J end by 3 bases, with 39 bases between. CDR3 coding DNA: TGTGCCAGTACCACCCTCGGAGCGCAGACCTATGGTGACCACCACCTCCACTATGGCTACACCTTC. Protein: CASTTLGAQTYGDHHLHYGYTF.

The chain recombines TRBV2 with TRBJ2-2; 8 bases line up with TRBD2. Germline V gene data show CDR1 as SNHLY and CDR2 as FYNNEI. Trimming took 3 bases from V and 3 from J; bases not matched to a gene: 12. This CDR3 spans 18 amino acids. DNA of the CDR3: TGTGCCAGCAGTGAGAGGGGGATCGCGGGGGGTTACACCGGGGAGCTGTTTTTT. Residues: CASSERGIAGGYTGELFF.

In its sample, this clone was seen once. The chain combines TRBV19 with TRBJ1-2; TRBD1 matches at 7 bases. J gave up 4 bases and V 5 bases, and 7 bases lay outside the gene matches. Germline V gene sequence: CDR1 LNHDA, CDR2 SQIVND (reference sequence). The CDR3 extends over 14 amino acids. The CDR3 sequence is CASSAGQLTYGYTF. In nucleotides, the CDR3 is TGTGCCAGTAGTGCGGGACAGCTTACCTATGGCTACACCTTC.

The chain employs TRBV7-8 and TRBJ1-2, with D possibly being TRBD1 (6 bases). The CDR3 runs 15 residues. CDR1 and CDR2 from the germline V gene are SGHVS and FQNEAQ. V lost 3 bases to trimming and J lost 1 base, with 12 bases between them. The CDR3 region has the DNA TGTGCCAGCAGCTTGCACAGGGCGGGTAACTATGGCTACACCTTC. Translation gives CASSLHRAGNYGYTF.

The chain joins TRBV9 to TRBJ2-3; tentatively, D is TRBD1 or TRBD2 (6 bases each). The CDR3 runs 17 residues. Germline V lookup: CDR1 SGDLS, CDR2 YYNGEE. Trimming took 0 bases from V and 3 from J, leaving 17 bases between them. CDR3 amino acids: CASSVVGWRGRTDTQYF. CDR3 coding DNA: TGTGCCAGCAGCGTAGTTGGTTGGAGGGGGAGGACAGATACGCAGTATTTT.